These T cell receptor beta chains were read from a single sample in a study of blood T cell repertoires in COVID-19. The assay was immunoSEQ multiplex PCR, and TCRdb's table has in-frame clones only and misses some. The repertoire holds around 130,000 clones, with 65% to 90% as singletons. The sequencing input was peripheral blood. The receptors derive from a human donor in a cohort sampled during active COVID-19. CDR3s include the opening cysteine and the closing phenylalanine or tryptophan. D genes are given only for firm matches. Clone size appears in some rows only: once, few, many, or a class for an expanded clone.

j_gene: TRBJ2-3; d_gene: .; abundance: .; v_gene: TRBV10-3; CDR3nt: TGTGCCATCAGCCCACAGGGGAGGCCAGATACGCAGTATTTT; CDR3aa: CAISPQGRPDTQYF
j_gene: TRBJ2-3; d_gene: TRBD2; abundance: .; v_gene: TRBV24-1; CDR3nt: TGTGCCACCAGTGAAAGGACTAGCGGGGGTGCTAGCACAGATACGCAGTATTTT; CDR3aa: CATSERTSGGASTDTQYF
j_gene: TRBJ2-6; d_gene: TRBD1; abundance: once; v_gene: TRBV6-6; CDR3nt: TGTGCCAGCAGTCCGCTTTCCGGGACAGGGGTAATGGGGCTGATTTCCGCTGGGGCCAACGTCCTGACTTTC; CDR3aa: CASSPLSGTGVMGLISAGANVLTF
j_gene: TRBJ1-5; d_gene: TRBD1; abundance: .; v_gene: TRBV7-2; CDR3nt: TGTGCCAGCAGCGCACAGGGGACTCAGCCCCAGCATTTT; CDR3aa: CASSAQGTQPQHF
j_gene: TRBJ2-7; d_gene: TRBD2; abundance: .; v_gene: TRBV11-1; CDR3nt: TGTGCCAGCAGCTTAGGCGGGGGAGGCTACGAGCAGTACTTC; CDR3aa: CASSLGGGGYEQYF
j_gene: TRBJ2-1; d_gene: TRBD2; abundance: .; v_gene: TRBV7-8; CDR3nt: TGTGCCAGCAGCTTAGCGGGAGAGGCTAGCGGGGGCTCCTACAATGAGCAGTTCTTC; CDR3aa: CASSLAGEASGGSYNEQFF
j_gene: TRBJ1-5; d_gene: TRBD1; abundance: once; v_gene: TRBV5-1; CDR3nt: TGCGCCAGCAGCTTGACGGCAGGGGGTGAGCAGCCCCAGCATTTT; CDR3aa: CASSLTAGGEQPQHF
j_gene: TRBJ2-7; d_gene: TRBD1; abundance: .; v_gene: TRBV5-4; CDR3nt: TGTGCCAGCAGCATAGACAGGGCCCCCCTCTACGAGCAGTACTTC; CDR3aa: CASSIDRAPLYEQYF
j_gene: TRBJ1-3; d_gene: .; abundance: .; v_gene: TRBV2; CDR3nt: TGTGCCAGCGGTTGGCCAAACCAAAGATTTAACTCTGGAAACACCATATATTTT; CDR3aa: CASGWPNQRFNSGNTIYF
j_gene: TRBJ1-5; d_gene: .; abundance: .; v_gene: TRBV6-5; CDR3nt: TGTGCCAGCAGTTGGGGGGGGGTTGGAAATCAGCCCCAGCATTTT; CDR3aa: CASSWGGVGNQPQHF
j_gene: TRBJ1-4; d_gene: .; abundance: .; v_gene: TRBV27; CDR3nt: TGTGCCAGCAGTTTAGTACAGGATGAAAAACTGTTTTTT; CDR3aa: CASSLVQDEKLFF
j_gene: TRBJ2-2; d_gene: TRBD2; abundance: .; v_gene: TRBV10-2; CDR3nt: TGCGCCAGCAGTAGGACTAGCGGGGCTTCGTGGACCGGGGAGCTGTTTTTT; CDR3aa: CASSRTSGASWTGELFF
j_gene: TRBJ1-3; d_gene: .; abundance: few; v_gene: TRBV7-9; CDR3nt: TGTGCCAGCACTCTACCGACTGGTGGAAACACCATATATTTT; CDR3aa: CASTLPTGGNTIYF
j_gene: TRBJ1-2; d_gene: .; abundance: .; v_gene: TRBV21-1; CDR3nt: TGTGCCAGCAGCCGACGGGGGGGCTACACCTTC; CDR3aa: CASSRRGGYTF
j_gene: TRBJ2-1; d_gene: TRBD2; abundance: .; v_gene: TRBV11-1; CDR3nt: TGTGCCAGCAGCTTAGGACTAGCGGGGAACAATGAGCAGTTCTTC; CDR3aa: CASSLGLAGNNEQFF
j_gene: TRBJ2-3; d_gene: TRBD1; abundance: once; v_gene: TRBV6-2/TRBV6-3; CDR3nt: TGTGCCAGCAGTCGAGTGGACAGGGACACAGATACGCAGTATTTT; CDR3aa: CASSRVDRDTDTQYF
j_gene: TRBJ1-1; d_gene: TRBD1; abundance: .; v_gene: TRBV19; CDR3nt: TGTGCCAGTAAAAAGTTGGGACAGGGTACCACTGAAGCTTTCTTT; CDR3aa: CASKKLGQGTTEAFF
j_gene: TRBJ1-5; d_gene: .; abundance: .; v_gene: TRBV29-1; CDR3nt: TGCAGCACTAAGGGGGAGGGCGGGCAGCCCCAGCATTTT; CDR3aa: CSTKGEGGQPQHF
j_gene: TRBJ2-3; d_gene: TRBD2; abundance: .; v_gene: TRBV15; CDR3nt: TGTGCCACCAAAGGACTAGCGGGGGTAGGAGATACGCAGTATTTT; CDR3aa: CATKGLAGVGDTQYF
j_gene: TRBJ2-2; d_gene: TRBD2; abundance: .; v_gene: TRBV3-1/TRBV3-2; CDR3nt: TGTGCCAGCAGCCGGGCTAGCGGGCTGGGCACCGGGGAGCTGTTTTTT; CDR3aa: CASSRASGLGTGELFF
j_gene: TRBJ1-6; d_gene: .; abundance: .; v_gene: TRBV27; CDR3nt: TGTGCCAGCAGGTGGGGCCAGGGTAATTCACCCCTCCACTTT; CDR3aa: CASRWGQGNSPLHF
j_gene: TRBJ2-3; d_gene: .; abundance: .; v_gene: TRBV9; CDR3nt: TGTGCCAGCAGCGTAGGCAGGGCGGCAGATACGCAGTATTTT; CDR3aa: CASSVGRAADTQYF
j_gene: TRBJ1-4; d_gene: .; abundance: medium-sized; v_gene: TRBV28; CDR3nt: TGTGCCAGCAGTTTACAAGGGGCGGAAAAACTGTTTTTT; CDR3aa: CASSLQGAEKLFF
j_gene: TRBJ2-5; d_gene: .; abundance: .; v_gene: TRBV20-1; CDR3nt: TGCCGAGCCCCCGAGACCCAGTACTTC; CDR3aa: CRAPETQYF
j_gene: TRBJ2-1; d_gene: .; abundance: .; v_gene: TRBV5-1; CDR3nt: TGCGCCAGCAGCCGGGACTTCCAATCCTACAATGAGCAGTTCTTC; CDR3aa: CASSRDFQSYNEQFF
j_gene: TRBJ2-1; d_gene: .; abundance: .; v_gene: TRBV5-6; CDR3nt: TGTGCCAGCAGCTCGAGAAGCAATGAGCAGTTCTTC; CDR3aa: CASSSRSNEQFF
j_gene: TRBJ1-3; d_gene: .; abundance: .; v_gene: TRBV7-2; CDR3nt: TGTGCCAGCAGCCTCAGCCAGGCCTCTGGAAACACCATATATTTT; CDR3aa: CASSLSQASGNTIYF
j_gene: TRBJ2-3; d_gene: .; abundance: .; v_gene: TRBV18; CDR3nt: TGTGCCAGCTCACCACCTGGAGGGGGCCTGGCAGATACGCAGTATTTT; CDR3aa: CASSPPGGGLADTQYF
j_gene: TRBJ2-7; d_gene: .; abundance: .; v_gene: TRBV5-1; CDR3nt: TGCGCCAGCAGCTTGGATCAATACGAGCAGTACTTC; CDR3aa: CASSLDQYEQYF
j_gene: TRBJ2-2; d_gene: TRBD2; abundance: .; v_gene: TRBV6-5; CDR3nt: TGTGCCAGCAGGACCCCGGGGGGTGGAACCGGGGAGCTGTTTTTT; CDR3aa: CASRTPGGGTGELFF
j_gene: TRBJ2-1; d_gene: .; abundance: .; v_gene: TRBV13; CDR3nt: TGTGCCAGCAGATCCGCGGGATGGAATGAGCAGTTCTTC; CDR3aa: CASRSAGWNEQFF
j_gene: TRBJ1-3; d_gene: .; abundance: .; v_gene: TRBV18; CDR3nt: TGTGCCAGCTCACCACCGTTGCGGGCAAGTGGAAACACCATATATTTT; CDR3aa: CASSPPLRASGNTIYF
j_gene: TRBJ2-3; d_gene: TRBD1; abundance: .; v_gene: TRBV15; CDR3nt: TGTGCCACCAGCAGAGTTACAGGGGGAGGAGATACGCAGTATTTT; CDR3aa: CATSRVTGGGDTQYF
j_gene: TRBJ1-3; d_gene: TRBD1; abundance: once; v_gene: TRBV11-2; CDR3nt: TGTGCCAGCAGCTCATGGGGACAGCCCTCTGGAAACACCATATATTTT; CDR3aa: CASSSWGQPSGNTIYF
j_gene: TRBJ2-1; d_gene: .; abundance: .; v_gene: TRBV10-3; CDR3nt: TGTGCCATCAGTGAGGGGGCTCGGTACAATGAGCAGTTCTTC; CDR3aa: CAISEGARYNEQFF
j_gene: TRBJ2-6; d_gene: .; abundance: .; v_gene: TRBV7-9; CDR3nt: TGTGCCAGCAGCTCCGGGGGCTCTGGGGCCAACGTCCTGACTTTC; CDR3aa: CASSSGGSGANVLTF
j_gene: TRBJ2-3; d_gene: .; abundance: .; v_gene: TRBV18; CDR3nt: TGTGCCAGCTCACCAGGCAGGGTCACAGATACGCAGTATTTT; CDR3aa: CASSPGRVTDTQYF
j_gene: TRBJ1-1; d_gene: TRBD1; abundance: .; v_gene: TRBV9; CDR3nt: TGTGCCAGCGAAGGGGACAGGGGAGGTGAAGCTTTCTTT; CDR3aa: CASEGDRGGEAFF
j_gene: TRBJ2-7; d_gene: TRBD2; abundance: .; v_gene: TRBV29-1; CDR3nt: TGCAGCGTTGTCGGGGGGTACGAGCAGTACTTC; CDR3aa: CSVVGGYEQYF
j_gene: TRBJ2-5; d_gene: TRBD2; abundance: .; v_gene: TRBV7-6; CDR3nt: TGTGCCAGCAGCTTAGAGGGACTAGGTGGGGAGACCCAGTACTTC; CDR3aa: CASSLEGLGGETQYF
j_gene: TRBJ2-5; d_gene: .; abundance: .; v_gene: TRBV5-6; CDR3nt: TGTGCCAGCAGCTTCAGGGGATTCCAAGAGACCCAGTACTTC; CDR3aa: CASSFRGFQETQYF
j_gene: TRBJ1-4; d_gene: .; abundance: once; v_gene: TRBV4-3; CDR3nt: TGCGCCAGCAGCCAAGTGGTAGGGGGTGAAAAACTGTTTTTT; CDR3aa: CASSQVVGGEKLFF
j_gene: TRBJ1-4; d_gene: TRBD1; abundance: .; v_gene: TRBV7-2; CDR3nt: TGTGCCAGCAGTCGAGGACAGGCAACTAATGAAAAACTGTTTTTT; CDR3aa: CASSRGQATNEKLFF
j_gene: TRBJ1-2; d_gene: .; abundance: .; v_gene: TRBV3-1/TRBV3-2; CDR3nt: TGTGCCAGCAGCATCACCGAGGGCTATGGCTACACCTTC; CDR3aa: CASSITEGYGYTF
j_gene: TRBJ1-1; d_gene: .; abundance: .; v_gene: TRBV5-6; CDR3nt: TGTGCCAGCAGCTGGCGGGACGGGAACACTGAAGCTTTCTTT; CDR3aa: CASSWRDGNTEAFF
j_gene: TRBJ1-5; d_gene: .; abundance: few; v_gene: TRBV2; CDR3nt: TGTGCCAGCAGTGAAGGTGGGCAGGGCTATCAGCCCCAGCATTTT; CDR3aa: CASSEGGQGYQPQHF
j_gene: TRBJ2-3; d_gene: .; abundance: .; v_gene: TRBV20-1; CDR3nt: TGCAGTGCTATAAGACTAGATACGCAGTATTTT; CDR3aa: CSAIRLDTQYF
j_gene: TRBJ2-7; d_gene: .; abundance: .; v_gene: TRBV7-9; CDR3nt: TGTGCCAGCAGCCTGGGGGCTGCCCCCATTTACGAGCAGTACTTC; CDR3aa: CASSLGAAPIYEQYF